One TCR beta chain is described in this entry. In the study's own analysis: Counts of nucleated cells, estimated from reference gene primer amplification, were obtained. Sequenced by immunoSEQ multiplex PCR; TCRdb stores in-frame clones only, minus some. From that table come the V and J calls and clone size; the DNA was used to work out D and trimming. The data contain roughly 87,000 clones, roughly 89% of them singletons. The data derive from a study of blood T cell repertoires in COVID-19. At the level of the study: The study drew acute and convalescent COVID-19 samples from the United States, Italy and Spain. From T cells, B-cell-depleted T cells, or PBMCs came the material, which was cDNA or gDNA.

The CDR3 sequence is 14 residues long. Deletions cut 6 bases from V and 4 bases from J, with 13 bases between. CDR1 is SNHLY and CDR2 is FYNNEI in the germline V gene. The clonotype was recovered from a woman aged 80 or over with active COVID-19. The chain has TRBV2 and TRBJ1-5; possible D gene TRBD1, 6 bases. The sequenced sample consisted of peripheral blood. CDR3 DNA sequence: TGTGCCAGCAGCGCAGGACAGCTAAATCAGCCCCAGCATTTT. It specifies CASSAGQLNQPQHF.